This T cell receptor (beta chain) was sequenced in a study of CD8 T cell repertoires and HIV-1 epitope variants. Study as a whole: Epitopes were three Gag families plus Nef HW9 and YT9.

Method: immunoSEQ multiplex PCR; TCRdb's copy keeps in-frame clones and lacks some. This table has around 5,000 clones, about 67% appearing once. Remarks on this clone: Its antigen is unknown.

Unmatched junction bases numbered 7, after V lost 8 bases and J lost 7 bases. In germline, CDR1 is MNHEY, CDR2 SVGAGI. This CDR3 contains 13 residues. The gene calls are TRBV6-5 and TRBJ2-1; 8 bases fit TRBD2. The source of this sequence is a male donor with HIV. Sequenced input: cultured CD8+ T cells derived from PBMCs. The CDR3 spells CASSAGVQNEQFF. DNA for the CDR3: TGTGCCAGCTCAGCGGGAGTTCAAAATGAGCAGTTCTTC.